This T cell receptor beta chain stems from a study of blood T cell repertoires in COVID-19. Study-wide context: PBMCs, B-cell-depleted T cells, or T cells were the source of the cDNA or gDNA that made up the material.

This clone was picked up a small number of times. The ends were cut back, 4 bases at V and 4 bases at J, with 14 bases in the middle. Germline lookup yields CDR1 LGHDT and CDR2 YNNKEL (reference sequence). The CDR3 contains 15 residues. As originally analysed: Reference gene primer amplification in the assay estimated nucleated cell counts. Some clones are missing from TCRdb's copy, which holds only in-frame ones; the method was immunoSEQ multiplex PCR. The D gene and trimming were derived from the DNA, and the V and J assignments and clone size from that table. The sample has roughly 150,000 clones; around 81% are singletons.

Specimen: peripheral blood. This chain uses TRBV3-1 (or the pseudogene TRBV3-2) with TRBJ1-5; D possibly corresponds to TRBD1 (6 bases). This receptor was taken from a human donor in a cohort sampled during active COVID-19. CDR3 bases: TGTGCCAGCAGCCTGGCTGGGACACCTAATCAGCCCCAGCATTTT. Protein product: CASSLAGTPNQPQHF.